Listed here are 8 T cell receptor beta chains from one sample, sequenced in a study of shared clonotypes between healthy human individuals. Data came from immunoSEQ multiplex PCR; TCRdb stores just in-frame clones and leaves some out. The sample shows around 2,000,000 clones, about 94% of them seen only once. Positively selected for CCR7, the CD45RO-negative cells used as naive CD8 cells excluded terminally differentiated effector memory CD45RA+ cells. Sequenced input: naive CD8+ T cells sorted from blood. The receptor set was obtained from a man between 18 and 29 years old in good health.

The genes are TRBV4-1 and TRBJ2-7, with D perhaps TRBD2 (6 bases). Germline CDR1 MGHRA, CDR2 YSYEKL. The germline V and J ends were trimmed by 6 bases and 5 bases, with 14 bases remaining between them. The CDR3 spans 13 residues. The CDR3 sequence: CASSHKEGDEQYF. CDR3 nucleotide sequence: TGCGCCAGCAGTCACAAGGAGGGCGACGAGCAGTACTTC.

This rearrangement joins TRBV10-2 to TRBJ2-7, with a tentative D call TRBD1 (6 bases). Germline lookup yields CDR1 WSHSY and CDR2 SAAADI. Trimming left V 2 bases short and J 3 bases short, with 8 bases between. The CDR3 has 13 residues. CDR3 coding DNA: TGCGCCAGCAGTGAGGGGGACATCTACGAGCAGTACTTC. Translating gives CASSEGDIYEQYF.

The rearrangement joins TRBV5-1 to TRBJ2-3; 12 positions match TRBD2. Germline V gene sequence: CDR1 SGHRS, CDR2 YFSETQ. This CDR3 has 16 amino acids. V lost 0 bases, J lost 5 bases, and 4 bases stayed unmatched. The CDR3: CASSLASGGVQDTQYF. DNA for the CDR3: TGCGCCAGCAGCTTGGCTAGCGGGGGGGTTCAAGATACGCAGTATTTT.

This clone was found once. The chain employs TRBV10-3 and TRBJ2-2; TRBD1 matches 7 bases. The CDR3 covers 15 residues. Germline V gene data show CDR1 as ENHRY and CDR2 as SYGVKD. Trimming at V came to 9 bases and at J to 1 base, leaving 8 bases not matched to a gene. In DNA form, the CDR3 reads TGTGCCATTAACGAAGACAGGGAGAACACCGGGGAGCTGTTTTTT. Translation gives CAINEDRENTGELFF.

This chain connects TRBV29-1 to TRBJ1-2, with D hard to call. V was trimmed by 2 bases and J by 8 bases, leaving 18 bases between them. This CDR3 is 14 amino acids long. CDR1 and CDR2 (germline): SQVTM, ANQGSEA. Written as DNA, the CDR3 is TGCAGCGTTGAACTGGGAGGCGGGGATCAGGGCTACACCTTC. Protein product: CSVELGGGDQGYTF.

The chain's CDR3 is CASSQFLELGGEQYF. The CDR3 nucleotides read TGTGCCAGCAGCCAATTCCTAGAACTTGGGGGCGAGCAGTACTTC. The chain couples TRBV14 to TRBJ2-7, with D perhaps given as TRBD1 or TRBD2 (5 bases each). CDR3 length equals 15 residues. Germline CDR1 reads SGHDN; CDR2 reads FVKESK. Trimming took 2 bases from V and 6 from J, leaving 17 bases between them.

This sequence joins TRBV5-1 and TRBJ2-2; 8 positions match TRBD2. This CDR3 has 16 residues. V lost 4 bases to trimming and J lost 3 bases; unmatched junction nucleotides: 8. Germline V gene sequence: CDR1 SGHRS, CDR2 YFSETQ. The CDR3 protein is CASSPFTSGHTGELFF. CDR3 in DNA: TGCGCCAGCAGCCCGTTCACTAGCGGACACACCGGGGAGCTGTTTTTT.

This sequence joins TRBV11-2 and TRBJ2-7; D not certain. The V end was cut by 1 base, the J end by 0 bases, with 10 bases between. The CDR3 extends over 15 amino acids. Germline V lookup: CDR1 SGHAT, CDR2 FQNNGV. This CDR3 is CASSLVFGPSYEQYF. The CDR3 bases are TGTGCCAGCAGCTTAGTTTTTGGGCCCTCCTACGAGCAGTACTTC.